The T cell receptor (beta chain) under discussion was sequenced for a study of shared clonotypes between healthy human individuals. Overall study results and limits: A limitation of the genetic and exposure-history diversity represented arose from few donors.

Trimming took 8 bases from V and 6 from J; bases not matched to a gene: 11. This CDR3 comprises 16 residues. CDR1 and CDR2 from the germline V gene are ENHRY and SYGVKD. The repertoire was sequenced with immunoSEQ multiplex PCR; TCRdb's copy has only in-frame clones and lacks some. The sample has roughly 380,000 clones; around 96% are singletons. Regarding this clone: What it recognizes is unknown.

The sample consisted of memory CD8+ T cells sorted from blood. Subset in this sample: CD45RO+ cells pooled with CCR7-negative TemRA cells. The rearrangement joins TRBV10-3 to TRBJ2-1; 12 positions match TRBD1. The source of this sequence is a man aged 25-40 years in good health. The CDR3 coding sequence is TGTGCCATCGGTAAAAAGGGACAGGGGGCCTCCAATGAGCAGTTCTTC. It codes for CAIGKKGQGASNEQFF.